These 20 T cell receptor beta chains came from one sample sequenced in a study of cytomegalovirus exposure and HLA in healthy donors. A multiplex PCR was run with 60 Vbeta primers and 13 Jbeta primers. Sequencing was performed with immunoSEQ multiplex PCR; in TCRdb, only in-frame clones are kept and a portion is missing. The data show about 88,000 clones, around 85% seen once. Sequencing was carried out using PBMCs. These receptors were taken from a man aged 30 to 45 in good health and CMV-seronegative.

This sequence joins TRBV5-1 and TRBJ1-1; no reliable D call. This CDR3 has 15 residues. V lost 0 bases and J 0 bases, leaving 9 bases between the germline ends. Germline V lookup: CDR1 SGHRS, CDR2 YFSETQ. The DNA for the CDR3 is TGCGCCAGCAGCTTGGAAGGAGAAATGAACACTGAAGCTTTCTTT. Residues: CASSLEGEMNTEAFF.

This sequence joins TRBV6-1 and TRBJ2-5; TRBD2 matches at 12 bases. The germline CDR1 and CDR2 sequences are MNHNS and SASEGT. The CDR3 consists of 14 residues. V lost 3 bases and J lost 5; bases outside the gene matches: 1. Here the CDR3 DNA reads TGTGCCAGCAGTGATGGGACTAGCGGGGAGACCCAGTACTTC. This codes for CASSDGTSGETQYF.

This clone has just one count. The chain couples TRBV10-2 to TRBJ1-5, with a weak D call TRBD1 (5 bases). The CDR3 consists of 14 residues. Trimming removed 4 bases from V and 5 bases from J, with 12 bases in between. The germline CDR1 and CDR2 sequences are WSHSY and SAAADI. CDR3 DNA: TGCGCCAGCAGTGGGTCCCAGGGCCATCAGCCCCAGCATTTT. This encodes CASSGSQGHQPQHF.

The chain employs TRBV5-1 and TRBJ1-6; weak D call: TRBD1 (5 bases). The V gene's germline CDR1 is SGHRS and CDR2 YFSETQ. The V and J ends lost 0 bases and 5 bases respectively, with 9 bases between them. The CDR3 is 15 amino acids. The CDR3 DNA sequence: TGCGCCAGCAGCTTGGAGGACATCGATAATTCACCCCTCCACTTT. It translates to CASSLEDIDNSPLHF. The variable domain in full, completed from reference TRBV5-1 and TRBJ1-6, reads KAGVTQTPRYLIKTRGQQVTLSCSPISGHRSVSWYQQTPGQGLQFLFEYFSETQRNKGNFPGRFSGRQFSNSRSEMNVSTLELGDSALYLCASSLEDIDNSPLHFGNGTRLTVT.

This rearrangement joins TRBV9 to TRBJ2-3; 8 bases are a match to TRBD1. Trimming at V came to 3 bases and at J to 2 bases, leaving 2 bases not matched to a gene. CDR1 and CDR2 from the germline V gene are SGDLS and YYNGEE. This CDR3 has 14 residues. CDR3 coding DNA: TGTGCCAGCAGCGCGACAGGGGCCACAGATACGCAGTATTTT. Translation gives CASSATGATDTQYF.

V usage is TRBV4-2 and J usage is TRBJ2-5; D is unclear. In germline, CDR1 is LGHNA, CDR2 YNFKEQ. The CDR3 covers 15 residues. V was trimmed by 3 bases and J by 5 bases, leaving 16 bases between them. The CDR3 sequence: CASSQVSMRGETQYF. CDR3 coding DNA: TGTGCCAGCAGCCAGGTTTCCATGAGAGGTGAGACCCAGTACTTC.

The chain carries TRBV9 and TRBJ2-7, with 7 bases matching TRBD1. This CDR3 comprises 14 residues. The V gene's germline CDR1 is SGDLS and CDR2 YYNGEE. V trimming: 3 bases; J trimming: 2 bases; junction bases outside the gene matches: 5. CDR3 region: CASSGLTGTYEQYF. The CDR3 nucleotides read TGTGCCAGCAGCGGATTGACAGGGACCTACGAGCAGTACTTC.

This clone was detected once. This rearrangement joins TRBV5-1 to TRBJ2-2, with D possibly being TRBD1 (5 bases). CDR3 length equals 16 residues. V was clipped by 2 bases and J by 4 bases, with 15 bases between them. CDR1 SGHRS and CDR2 YFSETQ come from the germline V gene. The CDR3 reads CASSLPQGFGTGELFF. CDR3 nucleotide sequence: TGCGCCAGCAGCTTACCGCAGGGTTTCGGCACCGGGGAGCTGTTTTTT.

The chain has TRBV29-1 and TRBJ1-1; 7 nucleotides agree with TRBD1. V lost 4 bases to trimming and J lost 1 base; unmatched junction nucleotides: 9. This CDR3 has 15 amino acids. The germline V gene has CDR1 SQVTM and CDR2 ANQGSEA. CDR3 sequence: CSVAYRGAENTEAFF. The CDR3 DNA sequence: TGCAGCGTTGCTTACAGGGGAGCTGAGAACACTGAAGCTTTCTTT.

The chain carries TRBV5-1 and TRBJ2-7; no clear D gene. Between the trimmed V and J ends, which lost 3 bases and 0 bases, there was a span of 4 bases. CDR1 is SGHRS, CDR2 YFSETQ, per germline. The CDR3 spans 12 residues. CDR3 loop: CASSSSSYEQYF. The CDR3 DNA reads as TGCGCCAGCAGCTCCTCCTCCTACGAGCAGTACTTC.

This clone was seen a handful of times. The DNA of the CDR3 is TGTGCCAGCAGTTTACAGGGGAACTATGGCTACACCTTC. Translating it yields CASSLQGNYGYTF. This chain connects TRBV27 to TRBJ1-2, with D tentatively TRBD1 (6 bases). This CDR3 is 13 amino acids long. Per germline, CDR1 MNHEY and CDR2 SMNVEV (reference sequence). V was shortened by 2 bases and J by 2 bases, with 6 bases between the two germline ends.

The chain couples TRBV6-6 to TRBJ1-1; D is possibly TRBD1 (6 bases). Trimming took off 7 bases at V and 8 bases at J, with 20 bases between the two ends. The CDR3 spans 14 residues. Germline CDR1 is MNHNY and CDR2 is SVGAGI (reference sequence). Here the CDR3 reads CASISTDRRTEAFF. In DNA form, the CDR3 reads TGTGCCAGCATCTCGACCGACAGGCGTACCGAAGCTTTCTTT.

The gene calls are TRBV9 and TRBJ2-3; D is possibly TRBD1 (6 bases). CDR3 length: 13 amino acids. The germline V and J ends were trimmed by 6 bases and 6 bases, with 14 bases remaining between them. Germline assignment: CDR1 SGDLS and CDR2 YYNGEE. The CDR3 DNA sequence: TGTGCCAGCAACCCAGGGGTGGGGGATACGCAGTATTTT. Its protein product is CASNPGVGDTQYF.

The rearrangement joins TRBV18 to TRBJ2-1, with TRBD2 matching over 9 bases. Germline V gene data show CDR1 as KGHSH and CDR2 as LQKENI. Germline trimming cut 3 bases from V and 8 bases from J; bases unmatched to any gene: 11. The CDR3 totals 16 residues. This CDR3 is CASSPFDRAGGHEQFF. The CDR3, as DNA: TGTGCCAGCTCACCCTTCGACAGGGCGGGGGGGCATGAGCAGTTCTTC. The whole variable domain, remainder taken from reference TRBV18 and TRBJ2-1, is NAGVMQNPRHLVRRRGQEARLRCSPMKGHSHVYWYRQLPEEGLKFMVYLQKENIIDESGMPKERFSAEFPKEGPSILRIQQVVRGDSAAYFCASSPFDRAGGHEQFFGPGTRLTVL.

This clone has only a few counts. The chain joins TRBV6-4 to TRBJ2-3; 12 positions agree with TRBD2. This CDR3 has 15 residues. V lost 6 bases to trimming and J lost 3 bases; unmatched junction nucleotides: 4. CDR1 and CDR2 from the germline V gene are MRHNA and SNTAGT. The CDR3 loop reads CASSETSGGTDTQYF. For the CDR3, the DNA is TGTGCCAGCAGCGAAACTAGCGGGGGGACAGATACGCAGTATTTT.

The chain is built from TRBV4-3 and TRBJ2-2; 13 nucleotides agree with TRBD2. The J segment lost 5 bases and the V segment lost 8 bases, leaving 8 bases of the junction unmatched. The CDR3 spans 16 residues. Germline V lookup: CDR1 LGHNA, CDR2 YSLEER. The CDR3 loop reads CASGTSGGAGTGELFF. The CDR3, as DNA: TGCGCCAGCGGCACTAGCGGGGGGGCCGGGACCGGGGAGCTGTTTTTT.

The rearrangement links TRBV7-2 to TRBJ1-3, with a possible D match to TRBD1 (5 bases). Trimming shortened V by 1 base and J by 3 bases, and 13 bases separated the two germline ends. The germline V gene encodes CDR1 SGHTA and CDR2 FQGNSA. The CDR3 sequence is 16 residues long. The CDR3 sequence: CASSLVFGGIGNTIYF. The CDR3 DNA reads as TGTGCCAGCAGCTTAGTGTTCGGGGGGATTGGAAACACCATATATTTT.

This clone has a handful of counts. The chain recombines TRBV28 with TRBJ1-4, with 10 bases matching TRBD1. The CDR3 spans 15 residues. J gave up 7 bases and V 5 bases, and 7 bases lay outside the gene matches. Per germline, CDR1 MDHEN and CDR2 SYDVKM. In DNA, the CDR3 is TGTGCCAGCAGTACCAGGACAGGGGGAATTGAAAAACTGTTTTTT. Translation gives CASSTRTGGIEKLFF.

The rearrangement joins TRBV18 to TRBJ1-3, with no clear D. Germline V CDR1 and CDR2: KGHSH, LQKENI. The CDR3 runs 14 residues. The V gene lost 3 bases and the J gene lost 0 bases, with 6 bases spanning the gap. The CDR3 is CASSPSSSGNTIYF. The CDR3 DNA is TGTGCCAGCTCACCCTCGAGCTCTGGAAACACCATATATTTT.

The chain couples TRBV5-1 to TRBJ1-3, with 11 bases aligning to TRBD1. Trimming removed 4 bases from V and 0 bases from J; junction bases left unmatched: 6. CDR3 length equals 17 residues. Germline V gene data show CDR1 as SGHRS and CDR2 as YFSETQ. This CDR3 is CASSIRTGGSSGNTIYF. For the CDR3, the DNA is TGCGCCAGCAGCATACGGACAGGGGGCTCCTCTGGAAACACCATATATTTT.